This paragraph reports one T cell receptor beta chain. Antigen unknown. The sample originates from a study of Tregs in tolerant kidney transplant recipients. General observations from the study: No direct test of biological reproducibility was done here.

Trimming removed 3 bases from V and 1 base from J; junction bases left unmatched: 7. CDR1 is SGHTA, CDR2 FQGTGA, per germline. There are 16 residues in the CDR3. Unstimulated Tregs (CD4+CD25+CD127-) and CD4+CD25- non-Tregs were sorted from PBMCs. Sequencing used immunoSEQ multiplex PCR; TCRdb keeps in-frame clones, though not all of them. Of about 94,000 clones in the sample, 93% were seen once. This sample comprised CD4+ T cells from blood, obtained before the transplant. The rearrangement joins TRBV7-3 to TRBJ2-3, with 7 bases matching TRBD2. The sequence derives from a human donor who received a combined kidney and bone marrow transplant. The CDR3 protein is CASSFGGRAGTDTQYF. The CDR3 region has the DNA TGTGCCAGCAGCTTCGGAGGGAGGGCCGGCACAGATACGCAGTATTTT. Supplemented by reference TRBV7-3 and TRBJ2-3, the full variable domain reads GAGVSQTPSNKVTEKGKYVELRCDPISGHTALYWYRQSLGQGPEFLIYFQGTGAADDSGLPNDRFFAVRPEGSVSTLKIQRTERGDSAVYLCASSFGGRAGTDTQYFGPGTRLTVL.